This is a list of T cell receptor beta chains from one sample in a study of OX40 agonist ivuxolimab in advanced cancers. The assay was immunoSEQ multiplex PCR, and TCRdb's table has in-frame clones only and misses some. The data hold 25,000 to 30,000 clones, with roughly 90% observed a single time. Sequences were derived from CD4+ or CD8+ T cells sorted from blood, sampled in a trial of the OX40 agonist ivuxolimab. These receptors all stem from an adult with an advanced solid tumor such as melanoma, head and neck, liver or kidney cancer. Both conserved end residues are part of each CDR3. Each record gives: V gene, D gene, J gene, clone size, CDR3 DNA, CDR3 protein. D genes are given only for firm matches. The listing skips clone size in some rows; elsewhere it reads once, few, many or a size class.

TRBV7-9	TRBD1	TRBJ2-7	.	TGTGCCAGCAGCTTAGCGCACGGACAGGGCTACGAGCAGTACTTC	CASSLAHGQGYEQYF
TRBV28	.	TRBJ2-1	.	TGTGCCAGCAACTCGGGACCCAGCTCCTACAATGAGCAGTTCTTC	CASNSGPSSYNEQFF
TRBV19	.	TRBJ1-1	.	TGTGCCAGTGGATTCCGGGCCAGAACGGGGTTGGACACTGAAGCTTTCTTT	CASGFRARTGLDTEAFF
TRBV5-1	.	TRBJ1-3	.	TGCGCCAGCGGAGACAGCCGAAACACCATATATTTT	CASGDSRNTIYF
TRBV5-1	.	TRBJ2-7	.	TGCGCCAGCAGCTTGGTCTCAGGGGATTACGAGCAGTACTTC	CASSLVSGDYEQYF
TRBV7-6	TRBD2	TRBJ2-1	.	TGTGCCAGCAGCTTAGGTAGCGGGTACAATGAGCAGTTCTTC	CASSLGSGYNEQFF
TRBV28	.	TRBJ2-2	.	TGTGCCAGCAGTTTGTCAACGGACACCGGGGAGCTGTTTTTT	CASSLSTDTGELFF
TRBV5-1	.	TRBJ2-5	.	TGCGCCAGCAGCTTGTGGCAGGGAACACAAGAGACCCAGTACTTC	CASSLWQGTQETQYF
TRBV19	.	TRBJ2-1	.	TGTGCCAGTAGTATTGATAGCGGCTCCTACAATGAGCAGTTCTTC	CASSIDSGSYNEQFF
TRBV19	.	TRBJ1-1	.	TGTGCCAGTAGTATAGGAGGCGTGAACACTGAAGCTTTCTTT	CASSIGGVNTEAFF
TRBV29-1	TRBD1	TRBJ1-1	medium-sized	TGCAGCGTTGAAATCGCAGGGGGTCTGAACACTGAAGCTTTCTTT	CSVEIAGGLNTEAFF
TRBV27	.	TRBJ1-1	.	TGTGCCAGCAGTTATGGGGTATGGGCTGAAGCTTTCTTT	CASSYGVWAEAFF
TRBV6-1	.	TRBJ1-3	.	TGTGCCAGCAGTGAATTCCAATGGAACACCATATATTTT	CASSEFQWNTIYF
TRBV13	.	TRBJ2-7	.	TGTGCCAGCAGCTCCGTGGGTAGCGGCTCCTACGAGCAGTACTTC	CASSSVGSGSYEQYF
TRBV9	.	TRBJ2-7	once	TGTGCCAGCAGCGTAGGATCAGGGCTAACCTCCTACGAGCAGTACTTC	CASSVGSGLTSYEQYF
TRBV11-2	TRBD2	TRBJ2-3	.	TGTGCCAGCAGCTTTCCACTAGCGGGAGGACAAACTAGCACAGATACGCAGTATTTT	CASSFPLAGGQTSTDTQYF
TRBV2	.	TRBJ2-7	.	TGTGCCCTAAGGGATACTTACGAGCAGTACTTC	CALRDTYEQYF
TRBV28	TRBD1	TRBJ2-7	.	TGTGCCAGCAGTCTACCCTTGGACAGGGGGGTTTTCGAGCAGTACTTC	CASSLPLDRGVFEQYF
TRBV5-4	TRBD2	TRBJ2-3	.	TGTGCCAGCAGCCAGCTAGCGGCTAGCACAGATACGCAGTATTTT	CASSQLAASTDTQYF
TRBV27	TRBD2	TRBJ2-7	medium-sized	TGTGCCAGCAGCCCCAACGCGGGGGGCGCCTACGAGCAGTACTTC	CASSPNAGGAYEQYF
TRBV7-9	TRBD1	TRBJ2-7	.	TGTGCCAGCAGCGGGACAGGGTACTACGAGCAGTACTTC	CASSGTGYYEQYF
TRBV6-5	TRBD2	TRBJ2-7	.	TGTGCCAGCAGTTCAGGTGCGGGAGGCCCACCCGAGCAGTACTTC	CASSSGAGGPPEQYF
TRBV28	.	TRBJ1-1	.	TGTGCCAGCACCCTTTGGGGCGTTGGCACTGAAGCTTTCTTT	CASTLWGVGTEAFF
TRBV11-2	.	TRBJ1-1	few	TGTGCCAGCAGCTTATCTCCGGAAGCTTTCTTT	CASSLSPEAFF
TRBV6-6	TRBD2	TRBJ2-7	.	TGTGCCAGCAGAGGACTAGCGGGAGCTAACGAGCAGTACTTC	CASRGLAGANEQYF
TRBV15	TRBD2	TRBJ2-3	.	TGTGCCACCAGCAGAGGTCCTAGCGGTAGCACAGATACGCAGTATTTT	CATSRGPSGSTDTQYF
TRBV9	TRBD1	TRBJ1-3	.	TGTGCCAGCAGCGACCCAGGGGGGACTGAGGGCATGACGGGAAACACCATATATTTT	CASSDPGGTEGMTGNTIYF
TRBV7-6	TRBD2	TRBJ2-2	.	TGTGCCAGCAGCTTAATCCCGGGACTAGCGGGATCCGGGGAGCTGTTTTTT	CASSLIPGLAGSGELFF
TRBV7-9	.	TRBJ2-7	.	TGTGCCAGCAGCTCCCCGGCTTTCTCTCTGTTCGCCGAGCAGTACTTC	CASSSPAFSLFAEQYF
TRBV27	TRBD2	TRBJ2-1	.	TGTGCCAGCAATAGCGGGAGAATCAATGAGCAGTTCTTC	CASNSGRINEQFF
TRBV7-9	.	TRBJ1-1	few	TGTGCCAGCAGCTTAGTGAAGGGCCATCCTGAAGCTTTCTTT	CASSLVKGHPEAFF
TRBV6-5	TRBD2	TRBJ2-3	.	TGTGCCAGCAGTTACTCCAAAGCGGGAAGCACAGATACGCAGTATTTT	CASSYSKAGSTDTQYF
TRBV18	TRBD1	TRBJ1-1	.	TGTGCCAGCTCACCAAGGGACAGGGGGGTGAACACTGAAGCTTTCTTT	CASSPRDRGVNTEAFF
TRBV7-8	TRBD2	TRBJ2-1	.	TGTGCCAGCAGCTTATATGGGACTAGCTTTAATGAGCAGTTCTTC	CASSLYGTSFNEQFF
TRBV10-2	.	TRBJ2-3	.	TGCGCCAGCAGTGAGTCGACGGTCGTGGGAGCAGATACGCAGTATTTT	CASSESTVVGADTQYF
TRBV28	TRBD2	TRBJ2-3	.	TGTGCCAGCAGTTCTCTTCTGCTAGCGGGAGGGTATGGCACAGATACGCAGTATTTT	CASSSLLLAGGYGTDTQYF
TRBV21-1	.	TRBJ1-5	.	TGTGCCAGCAGCAAAGAGTACTCAGGAGCCAATCAGCCCCAGCATTTT	CASSKEYSGANQPQHF